This TCR beta chain was profiled in a study of Graves' ophthalmopathy and Graves' hyperthyroidism. As the template, RNA transcripts were used to amplify TCR beta CDR3 regions. The library came from an HTBI-primed first-round RT-PCR and a second-round multiplex PCR. Each CDR3 protein gets one entry after TCRdb re-called the multiplex PCR reads with MiXCR. The table lists 260,000 or so distinct CDR3 sequences, 40% to 50% of them singletons. CDR1 is LNHNV, CDR2 YYDKDF, per germline (reference sequence). V was pared by 0 bases and J by 4 bases, with 11 bases of the junction left unmatched. The CDR3 spans 17 residues.

Sequenced sample: peripheral blood. This sequence was found in an adult man with Graves' ophthalmopathy. J is TRBJ1-2 and V is TRBV15, with TRBD1 matching over 7 bases. The CDR3 loop is CATSRDLGTVGSYGYTF. CDR3 DNA: TGTGCCACCAGCAGAGATCTCGGGACAGTGGGGAGCTATGGCTACACCTTC.